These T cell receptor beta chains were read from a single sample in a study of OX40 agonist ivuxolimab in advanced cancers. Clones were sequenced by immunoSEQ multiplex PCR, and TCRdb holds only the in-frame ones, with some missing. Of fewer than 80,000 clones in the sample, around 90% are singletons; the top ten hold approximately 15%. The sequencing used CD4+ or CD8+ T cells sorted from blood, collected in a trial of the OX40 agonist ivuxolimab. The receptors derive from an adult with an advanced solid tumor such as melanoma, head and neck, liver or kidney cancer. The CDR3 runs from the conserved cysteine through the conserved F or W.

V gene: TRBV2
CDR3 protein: CASSTGAGLFYGYTF

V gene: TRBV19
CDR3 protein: CASSAGFYGYTF

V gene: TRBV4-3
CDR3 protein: CASSQYNSGGWSYNEQFF

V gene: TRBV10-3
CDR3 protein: CAISASGTANEKLFF

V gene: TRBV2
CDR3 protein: CASSGTMDYEQYF

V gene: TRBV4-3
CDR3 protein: CASSQGWGLKERYEQYF

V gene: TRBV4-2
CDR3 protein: CASSQEGKAAEEETQYF

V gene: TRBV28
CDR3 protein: CASSWDTEAFF

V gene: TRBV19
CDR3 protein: CASSARGADTQYF

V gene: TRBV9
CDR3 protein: CASSASGTYNEQFF

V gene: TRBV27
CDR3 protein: CASSLLSSGRGYNEQFF

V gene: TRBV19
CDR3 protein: CASSAQGFSSGANVLTF

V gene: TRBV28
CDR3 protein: CASKEDRGLVHSEQYF

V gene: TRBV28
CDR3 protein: CASSPDRVPYEQYF

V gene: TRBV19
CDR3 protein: CASSIAGTTYEQYF

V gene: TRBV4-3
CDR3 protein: CASSRLTGGDTEAFF

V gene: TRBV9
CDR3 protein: CASGASGNNEQFF

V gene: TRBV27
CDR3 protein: CASSSDHGELFF

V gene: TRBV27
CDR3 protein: CASSLGGSSYEQYF

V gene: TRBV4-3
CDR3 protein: CASSQDRAPRWETQYF

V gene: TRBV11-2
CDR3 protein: CASSLDREGEKLFF

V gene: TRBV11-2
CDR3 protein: CASSLEWQATDTQYF

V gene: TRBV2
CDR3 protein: CASSGDQPVGTQYF

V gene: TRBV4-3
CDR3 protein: CASSQDRNYNEQFF

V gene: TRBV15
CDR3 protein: CATSRVFGVGVVVGGTDTQYF

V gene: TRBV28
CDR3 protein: CASSLMGPEQFF

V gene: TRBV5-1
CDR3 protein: CASSLEGAWEPQHF

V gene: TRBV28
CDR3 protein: CASSPGRAGTDTQYF

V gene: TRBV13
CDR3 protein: CASSLSSSNEQFF

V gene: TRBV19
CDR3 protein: CASRSVAGEQFF

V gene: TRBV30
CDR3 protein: CAWSRGAGSEKLFF

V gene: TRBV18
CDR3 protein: CASSPPTATNEKLFF

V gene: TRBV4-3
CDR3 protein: CASSQDRHQSSGDWQFF

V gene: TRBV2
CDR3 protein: CASTPGLAEYNEQFF

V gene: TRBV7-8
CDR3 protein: CASRPTVASTDTQYF

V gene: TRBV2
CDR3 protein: CASSDWGEKLFF

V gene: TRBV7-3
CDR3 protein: CASSPDSDEQFF

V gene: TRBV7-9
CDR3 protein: CASSPRGLEVPGELFF

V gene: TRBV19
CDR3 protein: CASSIEGQLSTDTQYF

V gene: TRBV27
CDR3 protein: CASSLSGQHNEQFF

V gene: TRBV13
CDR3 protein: CASSLGAGGYSYEQYF

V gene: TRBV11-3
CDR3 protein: CASSPGRTLQRLYGYTF

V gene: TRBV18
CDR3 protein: CASSGDIYEQYF

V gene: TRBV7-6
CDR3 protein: CASSSTPGLAGGSGTEQFF

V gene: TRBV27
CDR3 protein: CASSNRQGMRTNEKLFF

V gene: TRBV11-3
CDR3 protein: CASSPTRYNEQFF

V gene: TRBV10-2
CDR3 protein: CASTSSPSYNEQFF

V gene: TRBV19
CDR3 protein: CASHSATNEKLFF

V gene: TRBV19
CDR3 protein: CASSFPGQGTYSNQPQHF

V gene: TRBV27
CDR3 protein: CASSPIPPGGLYNEQFF

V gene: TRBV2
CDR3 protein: CASSAGLQGAYNEQFF